Listed below are T cell receptor beta chains from one sample, sequenced in a study of blood T cell repertoires in COVID-19. Sequenced by immunoSEQ multiplex PCR; TCRdb stores in-frame clones only, minus some. The sample gives around 150,000 clones, 82% of which show up once; roughly 7% is in the top ten. The material sequenced was peripheral blood. Receptors were obtained from a woman between 35 and 50 years old with COVID-19, enrolled during active disease. Both conserved end residues are part of each CDR3. The D gene is left open where the match is weak. Size values are once, few and many counts, or a class for expanded clones, and some rows have none.

size: few; V: TRBV30; J: TRBJ2-1; D: -; DNA: TGTGCCTGGAGTGTACAAAGCGGAAACTACAATGAGCAGTTCTTC; CDR3: CAWSVQSGNYNEQFF
size: -; V: TRBV6-5; J: TRBJ1-4; D: TRBD1; DNA: TGTGCCAGCAGCCGGGACAGGGTAAACGAAAAACTGTTTTTT; CDR3: CASSRDRVNEKLFF
size: once; V: TRBV29-1; J: TRBJ2-7; D: TRBD2; DNA: TGCAGCGTTGAAGATCCAAGCGGGAAGAGGCTCTACGAGCAGTACTTC; CDR3: CSVEDPSGKRLYEQYF
size: -; V: TRBV10-1; J: TRBJ1-2; D: TRBD1; DNA: TGCGCCAGCAGTGATGGGACAGAGAGTTTCTATGGCTACACCTTC; CDR3: CASSDGTESFYGYTF
size: -; V: TRBV27; J: TRBJ2-1; D: TRBD1; DNA: TGTGCCAGCAGTTTATCCCAGCAGGGGGCTTTTGGTGAGCAGTTCTTC; CDR3: CASSLSQQGAFGEQFF
size: -; V: TRBV5-4; J: TRBJ2-5; D: TRBD2; DNA: TGTGCCAGCAGCTTGGATTTGGGAGGGAAGTCAGAGACCCAGTACTTC; CDR3: CASSLDLGGKSETQYF
size: once; V: TRBV27; J: TRBJ2-1; D: TRBD2; DNA: TGTGCCAGCAGTCCCGCGGGGGGGGTCTACAATGAGCAGTTCTTC; CDR3: CASSPAGGVYNEQFF
size: -; V: TRBV10-3; J: TRBJ2-1; D: TRBD2; DNA: TGTGCCATCAGTGACCCAGGACTAGCGGGAGTGGGGGTTGAGCAGTTCTTC; CDR3: CAISDPGLAGVGVEQFF
size: -; V: TRBV10-2; J: TRBJ2-6; D: -; DNA: TGCGCCAGCAGTGAGTCGTTTCAGGGTCTCGATCTTGGGGCCAACGTCCTGACTTTC; CDR3: CASSESFQGLDLGANVLTF
size: -; V: TRBV9; J: TRBJ2-1; D: -; DNA: TGTGCCAGCAGCGTGAGACTAGCCTACAATGAGCAGTTCTTC; CDR3: CASSVRLAYNEQFF
size: -; V: TRBV28; J: TRBJ1-1; D: -; DNA: TGTGCCAGCAGTTCCAGACCGGGGGAAGCTTTCTTT; CDR3: CASSSRPGEAFF
size: -; V: TRBV6-5; J: TRBJ2-1; D: TRBD2; DNA: TGTGTCTCAAGAGGGGTAGCGGGGGGCATCGAGCAGTTCTTC; CDR3: CVSRGVAGGIEQFF
size: once; V: TRBV5-4; J: TRBJ1-2; D: -; DNA: TGTGCCAGCAGCTCCAGCCAGGGCGGGGGACTTGTCTATGGCTACACCTTC; CDR3: CASSSSQGGGLVYGYTF
size: -; V: TRBV27; J: TRBJ2-3; D: TRBD2; DNA: TGTGCCAGCAGTTTATACACTAGCGGGGGGGCAGATACGCAGTATTTT; CDR3: CASSLYTSGGADTQYF
size: -; V: TRBV6-5; J: TRBJ2-3; D: -; DNA: TGTGCCAGCAGAAATGGGGGCGTTAGCACAGATACGCAGTATTTT; CDR3: CASRNGGVSTDTQYF
size: -; V: TRBV5-4; J: TRBJ2-2; D: TRBD1; DNA: TGTGCCAGCAGCTCCGTAGGGGGCGAAGGCACCGGGGAGCTGTTTTTT; CDR3: CASSSVGGEGTGELFF
size: few; V: TRBV6-1; J: TRBJ1-2; D: -; DNA: TGTGCCAGCAGTGAGACGGGGGGCTATGGCTACACCTTC; CDR3: CASSETGGYGYTF
size: -; V: TRBV18; J: TRBJ1-1; D: -; DNA: TGTGCCAGCTCACCAGACAGACTGAACACTGAAGCTTTCTTT; CDR3: CASSPDRLNTEAFF
size: few; V: TRBV3-1/TRBV3-2; J: TRBJ1-1; D: -; DNA: TGTGCCAGCAGCGGACTTCGGGGGAACACTGAAGCTTTCTTT; CDR3: CASSGLRGNTEAFF
size: few; V: TRBV27; J: TRBJ1-6; D: -; DNA: TGTGCCAGCAGTTGGAGCTCCTATAATTCACCCCTCCACTTT; CDR3: CASSWSSYNSPLHF
size: -; V: TRBV11-3; J: TRBJ2-3; D: TRBD2; DNA: TGTGCCAGCAGCCAAGCGGGAACGGGGGCAGATACGCAGTATTTT; CDR3: CASSQAGTGADTQYF
size: -; V: TRBV5-4; J: TRBJ1-1; D: TRBD1; DNA: TGTGCCAGCAGCTTGGGACGAACAGGGGCCTCCGGCACTGAAGCTTTCTTT; CDR3: CASSLGRTGASGTEAFF
size: -; V: TRBV6-5; J: TRBJ1-1; D: TRBD1; DNA: TGTGCCACCGACGCCGGGACAGGGGAGACTGAAGCTTTCTTT; CDR3: CATDAGTGETEAFF
size: few; V: TRBV19; J: TRBJ1-1; D: -; DNA: TGTGCCAGTACATGGCCGGGGACTCCCAAAGGAGCTTTCTTT; CDR3: CASTWPGTPKGAFF
size: -; V: TRBV27; J: TRBJ1-5; D: -; DNA: TGTGCCAGCAGTTTGGATGGTTTTAGCAATCAGCCCCAACATTTT; CDR3: CASSLDGFSNQPQHF
size: once; V: TRBV7-8; J: TRBJ2-1; D: -; DNA: TGTGCCAGCAGCTCCACAGGGAGCTCCTACAATGAGCAGTTCTTC; CDR3: CASSSTGSSYNEQFF
size: -; V: TRBV18; J: TRBJ2-7; D: -; DNA: TGTGCCAGCTCACCAAAGGGCGGGATCCTCTACGAGCAGTACTTC; CDR3: CASSPKGGILYEQYF
size: -; V: TRBV4-1; J: TRBJ2-1; D: -; DNA: TGCGCCAGCAGCCAAGGAGCAGGTAGGTCCTACAATGAGCAGTTCTTC; CDR3: CASSQGAGRSYNEQFF
size: -; V: TRBV10-2; J: TRBJ1-6; D: -; DNA: TGCGCCAGCAGTGAGAGCAAAGTCTACTCACCCCTCCACTTT; CDR3: CASSESKVYSPLHF
size: -; V: TRBV15; J: TRBJ1-5; D: TRBD1; DNA: TGTGCCACCAGCAGCCGGACAGGGGCAAATCAGCCCCAGCATTTT; CDR3: CATSSRTGANQPQHF
size: many; V: TRBV30; J: TRBJ1-6; D: TRBD1; DNA: TGTGCCTGGAGTGGAGACAGGGCCGATTCACCCCTCCACTTT; CDR3: CAWSGDRADSPLHF
size: -; V: TRBV27; J: TRBJ2-6; D: -; DNA: TGTGCCAGCAGTTTAGAGGGATCTGGGGCCAACGTCCTGACTTTC; CDR3: CASSLEGSGANVLTF
size: once; V: TRBV5-1; J: TRBJ2-1; D: -; DNA: TGCGCCAGCAGCGTGGGCCCGGCGGTCGGCAATGAGCAGTTCTTC; CDR3: CASSVGPAVGNEQFF
size: once; V: TRBV19; J: TRBJ2-1; D: TRBD2; DNA: TGTGCCAGTAGCCTCGGGACTAGTGGGCACAATGAGCAGTTCTTC; CDR3: CASSLGTSGHNEQFF
size: -; V: TRBV10-3; J: TRBJ2-5; D: TRBD2; DNA: TGTGCCATCAGTGAGGGGACTAGTTTTGAGACCCAGTACTTC; CDR3: CAISEGTSFETQYF
size: -; V: TRBV13; J: TRBJ1-5; D: TRBD1; DNA: TGTGCCAGCAGCTTAGGCGTCCGAAACAGGGGACAGCCCCAGCATTTT; CDR3: CASSLGVRNRGQPQHF
size: -; V: TRBV7-9; J: TRBJ1-2; D: TRBD1; DNA: TGTGCCAGCAGTTCCGAAGCCAGGGGGTTTGGCTACACCTTC; CDR3: CASSSEARGFGYTF
size: -; V: TRBV5-6; J: TRBJ2-5; D: TRBD2; DNA: TGTGCCAGCAGCTTGTTTTTGACTAGCGGGGGGAAAGAGACCCAGTACTTC; CDR3: CASSLFLTSGGKETQYF
size: -; V: TRBV7-3; J: TRBJ2-2; D: TRBD1; DNA: TGTGCCAGCAGCCCTACAGGGGGAGGCGGGGAGCTGTTTTTT; CDR3: CASSPTGGGGELFF
size: once; V: TRBV7-9; J: TRBJ2-1; D: TRBD2; DNA: TGTGCCAGCAGCAGGACCGGGACTAGCGGGTACAATGAGCAGTTCTTC; CDR3: CASSRTGTSGYNEQFF
size: -; V: TRBV10-3; J: TRBJ1-1; D: TRBD1; DNA: TGTGCCACCGCCGGGACAGGGATTGAAGCTTTCTTT; CDR3: CATAGTGIEAFF
size: -; V: TRBV5-4; J: TRBJ2-3; D: TRBD2; DNA: TGTGCCAGCAGCGGGGGGGTCTCAGAGGCAGATACGCAGTATTTT; CDR3: CASSGGVSEADTQYF
size: few; V: TRBV27; J: TRBJ1-6; D: TRBD1; DNA: TGTGCCAGCAGTTTATCGACGACAGGGGGTTATTCACCCCTCCACTTT; CDR3: CASSLSTTGGYSPLHF
size: few; V: TRBV5-5; J: TRBJ2-5; D: -; DNA: TGTGCCAGCAGCTTACTATTCAACTTTAAAGAGACCCAGTACTTC; CDR3: CASSLLFNFKETQYF
size: -; V: TRBV6-6; J: TRBJ2-5; D: -; DNA: TGTGCCAGCAGAGACGCAGCGCAAGAGACCCAGTACTTC; CDR3: CASRDAAQETQYF
size: -; V: TRBV3-1/TRBV3-2; J: TRBJ1-5; D: -; DNA: TGTGCCAGCAGCCCCCAGAATAGCAATCAGCCCCAGCATTTT; CDR3: CASSPQNSNQPQHF
size: -; V: TRBV6-5; J: TRBJ2-7; D: TRBD2; DNA: TGTGCCAGCAGATCAGGACTAGCGGGAGTTGAGCAGTACTTC; CDR3: CASRSGLAGVEQYF
size: -; V: TRBV5-1; J: TRBJ1-1; D: -; DNA: TGCGCCAGCAGCCGGGAGGGGACTGAAGCTTTCTTT; CDR3: CASSREGTEAFF
size: -; V: TRBV5-8; J: TRBJ1-5; D: TRBD1; DNA: TGTGCCAGCAGCTTGCGGGGCGGACAGGGGCGAAGCAATCAGCCCCAGCATTTT; CDR3: CASSLRGGQGRSNQPQHF
size: once; V: TRBV7-6; J: TRBJ2-5; D: TRBD2; DNA: TGTGCCAGCAGCTTAGCCCGGATGGGGGGGGAAGAGACCCAGTACTTC; CDR3: CASSLARMGGEETQYF
size: -; V: TRBV4-1; J: TRBJ2-2; D: TRBD2; DNA: TGCGCCAGCAGCCAAGCTGTGGGACTAGTTATTACCGGGGAGCTGTTTTTT; CDR3: CASSQAVGLVITGELFF
size: -; V: TRBV7-2; J: TRBJ2-5; D: TRBD2; DNA: TGTGCCAGCAGCATCAGCGGGGTGGGGGAGACCCAGTACTTC; CDR3: CASSISGVGETQYF
size: -; V: TRBV18; J: TRBJ2-5; D: TRBD2; DNA: TGTGCCAGCTCACCACTAGCGGGGGTGAACCTAGAGACCCAGTACTTC; CDR3: CASSPLAGVNLETQYF
size: -; V: TRBV6-5; J: TRBJ2-7; D: TRBD2; DNA: TGTGCCAGCAGTTACGGGGGGGTCTACGAGCAGTACTTC; CDR3: CASSYGGVYEQYF
size: -; V: TRBV27; J: TRBJ2-5; D: -; DNA: TGTGCCAGCACCTCAGACCAAGAGACCCAGTACTTC; CDR3: CASTSDQETQYF
size: -; V: TRBV2; J: TRBJ1-1; D: -; DNA: TGTGCCAGCAGTGATACAGGGTTAACTGAAGCTTTCTTT; CDR3: CASSDTGLTEAFF
size: -; V: TRBV14; J: TRBJ2-2; D: TRBD1; DNA: TGTGCCAGCAGCGCGCATACCCCCGGACAGGGATCCACCGGGGAGCTGTTTTTT; CDR3: CASSAHTPGQGSTGELFF
size: -; V: TRBV29-1; J: TRBJ2-3; D: -; DNA: TGCAGCGTTGAAGGGGTCACAGCCACAGATACGCAGTATTTT; CDR3: CSVEGVTATDTQYF
size: -; V: TRBV3-1/TRBV3-2; J: TRBJ1-2; D: TRBD1; DNA: TGTGCCAGCAGCTACTGGACAGGGGAGGATGGCTACACCTTC; CDR3: CASSYWTGEDGYTF
size: -; V: TRBV5-1; J: TRBJ2-5; D: -; DNA: TGCGCCAGCAGCTTGAGCGGACCCACCCAAGAGACCCAGTACTTC; CDR3: CASSLSGPTQETQYF